The next 2 T cell receptor beta chains were all read from a single sample in a study of blood T cell repertoires in COVID-19. The method was immunoSEQ multiplex PCR; TCRdb's version includes in-frame clones alone and lacks a portion of them. The table includes about 100,000 clones, around four fifths detected once. The sequenced material came from peripheral blood. Receptors originate from a man aged 70 or older with active or convalescent COVID-19.

V is TRBV29-1 and J is TRBJ2-7; TRBD2 is a possible D gene (6 bases). The CDR3 has 14 residues. V was pared by 4 bases and J by 2 bases, with 15 bases between. Germline CDR1 and CDR2: SQVTM and ANQGSEA. The CDR3 DNA is TGCAGCGTTGGGGAACTAGCTCCTACCTACGAGCAGTACTTC. Translated, it gives CSVGELAPTYEQYF.

The gene calls are TRBV7-9 and TRBJ1-2; 7 positions match TRBD1. The length of the CDR3 is 14 residues. The V gene end was trimmed by 5 bases and the J gene end by 4 bases; junction bases not matched to a gene: 7. CDR1 is SEHNR, CDR2 FQNEAQ, per germline (reference sequence). As DNA, the CDR3 is TGTGCCAGCAGCGACGGGACAGCAGTCTATGGCTACACCTTC. It yields the protein CASSDGTAVYGYTF.